These T cell receptor beta chains were read from a single sample in a study of OX40 agonist ivuxolimab in advanced cancers. Some clones are missing from TCRdb's copy, which holds only in-frame ones; the method was immunoSEQ multiplex PCR. Altogether more than 80,000 clones are present, 86% being singletons, with the ten largest covering approximately 1.9%. The starting material was CD4+ or CD8+ T cells sorted from blood, obtained in a trial of the OX40 agonist ivuxolimab. All receptors come from an adult with an advanced solid tumor such as melanoma, head and neck, liver or kidney cancer. CDR3s include the opening cysteine and the closing phenylalanine or tryptophan. A D gene is named only where the DNA matches it firmly. For some rows the clone size is stated as once, few or many, or as a class when expanded; others skip it.

clone_size: -
v_call: TRBV30
d_call: TRBD1
cdr3_length: 15
j_call: TRBJ1-6
cdr3_nt: TGTGCCTGGAGTGTAGGACAGGGGCCCCATACGGCCCTCCACTTT
cdr3_aa: CAWSVGQGPHTALHF

clone_size: -
v_call: TRBV5-1
d_call: -
cdr3_length: 13
j_call: TRBJ2-3
cdr3_nt: TGCGCCAGCAGCTTGGGTCAAGCAGATACGCAGTATTTT
cdr3_aa: CASSLGQADTQYF

clone_size: -
v_call: TRBV27
d_call: TRBD2
cdr3_length: 14
j_call: TRBJ2-7
cdr3_nt: TGTGCCAGCAGGACGACTAGCGCAAACTACGAGCAGTACTTC
cdr3_aa: CASRTTSANYEQYF

clone_size: -
v_call: TRBV14
d_call: TRBD2
cdr3_length: 14
j_call: TRBJ2-3
cdr3_nt: TGTGCCAGCAGTGCTTCTAGCGGGAGTCAGACGCAGTATTTT
cdr3_aa: CASSASSGSQTQYF

clone_size: few
v_call: TRBV7-2
d_call: -
cdr3_length: 13
j_call: TRBJ1-2
cdr3_nt: TGTGCCAGCAGCCACGGGGGTAACTATGGCTACACCTTC
cdr3_aa: CASSHGGNYGYTF

clone_size: -
v_call: TRBV29-1
d_call: -
cdr3_length: 15
j_call: TRBJ1-1
cdr3_nt: TGCAGCGTTTTGGGGACCAGGACGGGGAACACTGAAGCTTTCTTT
cdr3_aa: CSVLGTRTGNTEAFF

clone_size: -
v_call: TRBV5-6
d_call: TRBD1
cdr3_length: 16
j_call: TRBJ2-5
cdr3_nt: TGTGCCAGCAGCCTAACGACAGGGGCACGCACGGAGACCCAGTACTTC
cdr3_aa: CASSLTTGARTETQYF

clone_size: few
v_call: TRBV23-1
d_call: TRBD1
cdr3_length: 18
j_call: TRBJ2-6
cdr3_nt: TGCGCCAGCAGGAGAGGGGGACAGTTTGTCTCTGGGGCCAACGTCCTGACTTTC
cdr3_aa: CASRRGGQFVSGANVLTF

clone_size: many
v_call: TRBV19
d_call: -
cdr3_length: 13
j_call: TRBJ1-4
cdr3_nt: TGTGCCAGTAGTTTTCAGGGACGTGAAAAACTGTTTTTT
cdr3_aa: CASSFQGREKLFF

clone_size: -
v_call: TRBV19
d_call: TRBD1
cdr3_length: 15
j_call: TRBJ2-2
cdr3_nt: TGTGCCAGTAGTATCCAGGGGGCGAACACCGGGGAGCTGTTTTTT
cdr3_aa: CASSIQGANTGELFF

clone_size: -
v_call: TRBV28
d_call: -
cdr3_length: 14
j_call: TRBJ2-3
cdr3_nt: TGTGCCAGCAGTTTTTTGCTTAGCACAGATACGCAGTATTTT
cdr3_aa: CASSFLLSTDTQYF

clone_size: -
v_call: TRBV6-5
d_call: TRBD2
cdr3_length: 15
j_call: TRBJ2-7
cdr3_nt: TGTGCCAGCAGTTATCGCCGGGGGGGATCCTACGAGCAGTACTTC
cdr3_aa: CASSYRRGGSYEQYF

clone_size: -
v_call: TRBV9
d_call: TRBD2
cdr3_length: 14
j_call: TRBJ2-5
cdr3_nt: TGTGCCAGCGCCTTGGGAGGGTTGGGAGAGACCCAGTACTTC
cdr3_aa: CASALGGLGETQYF

clone_size: -
v_call: TRBV7-6
d_call: TRBD2
cdr3_length: 16
j_call: TRBJ2-3
cdr3_nt: TGTGCCAGCAGCCCTGGTCTTAGCGGGAGCTCAGATACGCAGTATTTT
cdr3_aa: CASSPGLSGSSDTQYF

clone_size: -
v_call: TRBV19
d_call: -
cdr3_length: 16
j_call: TRBJ2-1
cdr3_nt: TGTGCCAGTAGTATCGACAGGAGGAGCTCCTACAATGAGCAGTTCTTC
cdr3_aa: CASSIDRRSSYNEQFF

clone_size: -
v_call: TRBV5-6
d_call: TRBD2
cdr3_length: 16
j_call: TRBJ2-3
cdr3_nt: TGTGCCAGCAGCTTGACTAGCGGGAGCTGGGGAGATACGCAGTATTTT
cdr3_aa: CASSLTSGSWGDTQYF

clone_size: -
v_call: TRBV19
d_call: -
cdr3_length: 15
j_call: TRBJ2-3
cdr3_nt: TGTGCCAGTAGTATAGTTAGCGGAGAGGGGGATACGCAGTATTTT
cdr3_aa: CASSIVSGEGDTQYF

clone_size: -
v_call: TRBV19
d_call: -
cdr3_length: 12
j_call: TRBJ1-5
cdr3_nt: TGTGCCAGTAGCATACTCAATCAGCCCCAGCATTTT
cdr3_aa: CASSILNQPQHF

clone_size: -
v_call: TRBV19
d_call: -
cdr3_length: 12
j_call: TRBJ2-1
cdr3_nt: TGTGCCAGTAGTATATCTAGGTTCGAGCAGTTCTTC
cdr3_aa: CASSISRFEQFF

clone_size: -
v_call: TRBV30
d_call: -
cdr3_length: 14
j_call: TRBJ1-4
cdr3_nt: TGTGCCTCTGAGAGGACAGAAAGTTTTGAAAAACTGTTTTTT
cdr3_aa: CASERTESFEKLFF

clone_size: -
v_call: TRBV5-6
d_call: -
cdr3_length: 14
j_call: TRBJ2-5
cdr3_nt: TGTGCCAGCAGCGCCACAGAGACCCAAGAGACCCAGTACTTC
cdr3_aa: CASSATETQETQYF

clone_size: -
v_call: TRBV9
d_call: -
cdr3_length: 15
j_call: TRBJ1-4
cdr3_nt: TGTGCCAGCAGCGTAGACGGCGCCTCTAATGAAAAACTGTTTTTT
cdr3_aa: CASSVDGASNEKLFF

clone_size: -
v_call: TRBV28
d_call: -
cdr3_length: 13
j_call: TRBJ1-1
cdr3_nt: TGTGCCAGCATCGGGACAAGAAACACTGAAGCTTTCTTT
cdr3_aa: CASIGTRNTEAFF

clone_size: -
v_call: TRBV5-1
d_call: TRBD1
cdr3_length: 16
j_call: TRBJ2-1
cdr3_nt: TGCGCCAGCAGCTTGCAACGGGACAGGGGCGACAATGAGCAGTTCTTC
cdr3_aa: CASSLQRDRGDNEQFF

clone_size: -
v_call: TRBV27
d_call: TRBD2
cdr3_length: 15
j_call: TRBJ2-5
cdr3_nt: TGTGCCAGCAGTTTCCAACCTAGCGGGAGAGAGACCCAGTACTTC
cdr3_aa: CASSFQPSGRETQYF

clone_size: -
v_call: TRBV6-1
d_call: TRBD2
cdr3_length: 17
j_call: TRBJ2-1
cdr3_nt: TGTGCCAGCAGTGAAGCGCTGGGGCGGGAGGGCCTCAATGAGCAGTTCTTC
cdr3_aa: CASSEALGREGLNEQFF

clone_size: -
v_call: TRBV2
d_call: -
cdr3_length: 15
j_call: TRBJ2-7
cdr3_nt: TGTGCCAGCAGTGAAGGTAGGGCTTCCACCCACGAGCAGTACTTC
cdr3_aa: CASSEGRASTHEQYF

clone_size: -
v_call: TRBV5-1
d_call: -
cdr3_length: 16
j_call: TRBJ2-5
cdr3_nt: TGCGCCAGCAGCCCCCCACCCCCAATGAACGAAGAGACCCAGTACTTC
cdr3_aa: CASSPPPPMNEETQYF

clone_size: -
v_call: TRBV27
d_call: TRBD2
cdr3_length: 17
j_call: TRBJ2-2
cdr3_nt: TGTGCCAGCAGTGGCATAGCGGGTCCAGCCGCTCCCGGGGAGCTGTTTTTT
cdr3_aa: CASSGIAGPAAPGELFF

clone_size: once
v_call: TRBV7-6
d_call: -
cdr3_length: 15
j_call: TRBJ2-5
cdr3_nt: TGTGCCAGCAGCTTAGCAAGAGCCAACCAAGAGACCCAGTACTTC
cdr3_aa: CASSLARANQETQYF

clone_size: -
v_call: TRBV5-1
d_call: TRBD1
cdr3_length: 14
j_call: TRBJ1-2
cdr3_nt: TGCGCCAGCAGCCCGGGACAGGGAAACTATGGCTACACCTTC
cdr3_aa: CASSPGQGNYGYTF

clone_size: -
v_call: TRBV7-2
d_call: -
cdr3_length: 15
j_call: TRBJ2-2
cdr3_nt: TGTGCCAGCAGCCAGATGGCAGGAAACACCGGGGAGCTGTTTTTT
cdr3_aa: CASSQMAGNTGELFF

clone_size: -
v_call: TRBV6-5
d_call: TRBD2
cdr3_length: 15
j_call: TRBJ2-5
cdr3_nt: TGTGCCAGCAGTAGGGGTTCGGCGGGAGTAGAGACCCAGTACTTC
cdr3_aa: CASSRGSAGVETQYF

clone_size: -
v_call: TRBV18
d_call: -
cdr3_length: 13
j_call: TRBJ1-2
cdr3_nt: TGTGCCAGCTCACCGGAAGGGGGGAATGGCTACACCTTC
cdr3_aa: CASSPEGGNGYTF

clone_size: -
v_call: TRBV28
d_call: TRBD1
cdr3_length: 15
j_call: TRBJ1-5
cdr3_nt: TGTGCCAGCAGTTTATCCGGGACAGGGAGGCAGCCCCAGCATTTT
cdr3_aa: CASSLSGTGRQPQHF

clone_size: -
v_call: TRBV6-1
d_call: TRBD1
cdr3_length: 15
j_call: TRBJ1-1
cdr3_nt: TGTGCCAGCAGAGCCGGGACAGCTATACTAATTGAAGCTTTCTTT
cdr3_aa: CASRAGTAILIEAFF

clone_size: -
v_call: TRBV6-5
d_call: TRBD2
cdr3_length: 13
j_call: TRBJ2-1
cdr3_nt: TGTGCCAGCAGCCGCCTAAGCGGGAGAGAGCAGTTCTTC
cdr3_aa: CASSRLSGREQFF

clone_size: -
v_call: TRBV5-1
d_call: TRBD1
cdr3_length: 16
j_call: TRBJ2-5
cdr3_nt: TGCGCCAGCAGCTTGGCGGGGGACAGGGGCCAAGAGACCCAGTACTTC
cdr3_aa: CASSLAGDRGQETQYF

clone_size: -
v_call: TRBV5-8
d_call: TRBD2
cdr3_length: 14
j_call: TRBJ2-1
cdr3_nt: TGTGCCAGCTCCGGGGGGAATTCCTACAATGAGCAGTTCTTC
cdr3_aa: CASSGGNSYNEQFF